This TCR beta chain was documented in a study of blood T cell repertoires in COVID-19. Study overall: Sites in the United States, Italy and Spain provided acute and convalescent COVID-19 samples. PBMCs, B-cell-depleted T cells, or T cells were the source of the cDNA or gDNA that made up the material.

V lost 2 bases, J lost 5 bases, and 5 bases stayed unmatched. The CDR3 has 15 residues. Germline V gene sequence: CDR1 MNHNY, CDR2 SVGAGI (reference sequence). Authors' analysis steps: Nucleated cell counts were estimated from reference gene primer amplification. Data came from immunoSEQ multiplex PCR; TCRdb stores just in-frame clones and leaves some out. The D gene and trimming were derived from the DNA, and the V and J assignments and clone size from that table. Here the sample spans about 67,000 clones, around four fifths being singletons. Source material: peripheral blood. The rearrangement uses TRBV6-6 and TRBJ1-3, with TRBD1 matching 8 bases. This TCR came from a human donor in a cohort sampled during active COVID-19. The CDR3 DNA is TGTGCCAGCAGTTACCCCGGACAGGGTCGAAACACCATATATTTT. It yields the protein CASSYPGQGRNTIYF.